Below, 19 T cell receptor beta chains from the same sample are listed, as sequenced in a study of OX40 agonist ivuxolimab in advanced cancers. Profiled with immunoSEQ multiplex PCR; TCRdb holds only in-frame clones, not every one. Among approximately 90,000 clones listed, roughly nine tenths were seen once. The input for sequencing was CD4+ or CD8+ T cells sorted from blood, taken in a trial of the OX40 agonist ivuxolimab. The receptors originated from an adult with an advanced solid tumor such as melanoma, head and neck, liver or kidney cancer.

V gene TRBV18 combines with J gene TRBJ2-5; TRBD1 aligns across 8 bases. CDR1 and CDR2 (germline): KGHSH, LQKENI. The CDR3 sequence is 14 residues long. The V segment lost 5 bases and the J segment 2 bases; nucleotides outside the gene matches: 4. The CDR3 bases are TGTGCCAGCTCATTCGGACAGGGTCAAGAGACCCAGTACTTC. This encodes CASSFGQGQETQYF.

The chain joins TRBV7-2 to TRBJ2-3; TRBD2 is a possible D gene (6 bases). The CDR3 runs to 16 residues. Germline CDR1 reads SGHTA; CDR2 reads FQGNSA. The ends were cut back, 2 bases at V and 0 bases at J, with 12 bases in the middle. The CDR3 here is CASSLIGGTSTDTQYF. The CDR3 region has the DNA TGTGCCAGCAGCTTAATTGGCGGGACGAGCACAGATACGCAGTATTTT.

The chain carries TRBV6-1 and TRBJ2-7; 12 nucleotides match TRBD1. Germline V gene data show CDR1 as MNHNS and CDR2 as SASEGT. CDR3 size: 15 residues. The V gene end was trimmed by 3 bases and the J gene end by 6 bases; junction bases not matched to a gene: 6. This CDR3 is CASSDGTGGPPEQYF. The CDR3 bases are TGTGCCAGCAGTGACGGGACAGGGGGCCCCCCCGAGCAGTACTTC.

The J gene is TRBJ1-6, the V gene TRBV2, with D possibly being TRBD1 (6 bases). With 5 bases removed from V and 7 bases from J, the gap between germline ends came to 9 bases. Germline V gene data show CDR1 as SNHLY and CDR2 as FYNNEI. There are 13 residues in the CDR3. The CDR3 loop is CASSPGANSPLHF. As DNA, the CDR3 is TGTGCCAGCAGTCCAGGGGCGAATTCACCCCTCCACTTT.

This chain links TRBV2 with TRBJ2-7, with a possible D match to TRBD1 (5 bases). Trimming stripped 5 bases from V and 7 bases from J, with 12 bases between. The CDR3 loop spans 12 amino acids. Germline V gives CDR1 SNHLY, CDR2 FYNNEI. CDR3 DNA: TGTGCCAGCAGTTTTCAGGGTTATGAGCAGTACTTC. Its protein is CASSFQGYEQYF.

The V gene is TRBV5-1, the J gene TRBJ2-3, with D perhaps TRBD1 (6 bases). Between the trimmed V and J ends, which lost 0 bases and 4 bases, there was a span of 18 bases. In germline, CDR1 is SGHRS, CDR2 YFSETQ. The CDR3 is 17 amino acids. CDR3 region: CASSLAPGDMLSDTQYF. In nucleotides, the CDR3 is TGCGCCAGCAGCTTGGCGCCAGGGGATATGTTATCAGATACGCAGTATTTT.

This chain uses TRBV19 with TRBJ1-5; 10 bases line up with TRBD1. The germline CDR1 and CDR2 sequences are LNHDA and SQIVND (reference sequence). V shed 10 bases, J shed 10 bases, and the junction held 7 bases outside the gene matches. The CDR3 sequence is 12 residues long. The CDR3 sequence: CATGQGDKPQHF. DNA of the CDR3: TGTGCCACAGGACAGGGGGATAAACCCCAGCATTTT. The variable domain in full, completed from reference TRBV19 and TRBJ1-5, reads DGGITQSPKYLFRKEGQNVTLSCEQNLNHDAMYWYRQDPGQGLRLIYYSQIVNDFQKGDIAEGYSVSREKKESFPLTVTSAQKNPTAFYLCATGQGDKPQHFGDGTRLSIL.

V is TRBV6-5 and J is TRBJ2-2, with D perhaps TRBD1 (5 bases). Germline CDR1 and CDR2: MNHEY and SVGAGI. V shed 8 bases and J shed 4 bases, with 14 bases lying between them. The length of the CDR3 is 14 residues. CDR3 sequence: CASCRVVGTGELFF. Written as DNA, the CDR3 is TGTGCCAGCTGCAGGGTGGTGGGCACCGGGGAGCTGTTTTTT.

The V call is TRBV19, the J call TRBJ2-2; 7 bases are shared with TRBD2. The trim removed 1 base at V and 4 bases at J, leaving 9 bases unmatched. This CDR3 is built from 17 residues. Germline V gene sequence: CDR1 LNHDA, CDR2 SQIVND (reference sequence). The CDR3 nucleotides read TGTGCCAGTAGTATAGGGCTGGCAGGGAGGGGCACCGGGGAGCTGTTTTTT. This codes for CASSIGLAGRGTGELFF.

The J gene is TRBJ2-5, the V gene TRBV7-3; TRBD2 matches 8 bases. This CDR3 spans 16 amino acids. With 5 bases clipped from V and 2 bases from J, the junction kept 10 bases outside the gene matches. The germline V gene encodes CDR1 SGHTA and CDR2 FQGTGA. CDR3 coding DNA: TGTGCCAGCAGCATCGGGACTAGTAGGGGACAAGAGACCCAGTACTTC. The encoded protein is CASSIGTSRGQETQYF. The full variable domain, rest sourced from reference TRBV7-3 and TRBJ2-5, is GAGVSQTPSNKVTEKGKYVELRCDPISGHTALYWYRQSLGQGPEFLIYFQGTGAADDSGLPNDRFFAVRPEGSVSTLKIQRTERGDSAVYLCASSIGTSRGQETQYFGPGTRLLVL.

V gene TRBV11-2 combines with J gene TRBJ1-3; tentatively, D is TRBD1 (6 bases). CDR3 size: 14 residues. The V end lost 6 bases, the J end lost 3 bases, and 12 bases lay between the germline ends. Germline assignment: CDR1 SGHAT and CDR2 FQNNGV. The CDR3 here is CASRPGTIGNTIYF. CDR3 sequence (DNA): TGTGCCAGCAGGCCCGGGACAATTGGAAACACCATATATTTT.

The chain uses TRBV10-3 and TRBJ2-7, with D perhaps given as TRBD1 or TRBD2 (5 bases each). From germline, CDR1 is ENHRY and CDR2 SYGVKD. The CDR3 is 14 amino acids. Trimming cost V 7 bases and J 4 bases, with 17 bases left between them. The CDR3 DNA is TGTGCCATCAAGACGGGACCCGGCCAGTACGAGCAGTACTTC. Translated: CAIKTGPGQYEQYF.

With respect to this clone: Other DNA sequences in this specimen translate into the identical CDR3. The rearrangement uses TRBV5-1 and TRBJ2-2; a possible D gene is TRBD1 (6 bases). This CDR3 region has 14 residues. In germline, CDR1 is SGHRS, CDR2 YFSETQ. V lost 2 bases, J lost 2 bases, and 7 bases lay in between. DNA of the CDR3: TGCGCCAGCAGCTTAGGGGGTAACACCGGGGAGCTGTTTTTT. Translating it yields CASSLGGNTGELFF.

The chain has TRBV2 and TRBJ1-5; the D is unclear. CDR3 length equals 14 residues. The V gene's germline CDR1 is SNHLY and CDR2 FYNNEI. V shed 3 bases and J shed 1 base, with 7 bases lying between them. CDR3 DNA: TGTGCCAGCAGTGAGGCCAGAAGCAATCAGCCCCAGCATTTT. This translates into CASSEARSNQPQHF.

V usage is TRBV28 and J usage is TRBJ2-1; 8 nucleotides match TRBD1. The CDR3 runs 18 residues. Unmatched junction bases numbered 19, after V lost 4 bases and J lost 8 bases. Germline CDR1 MDHEN, CDR2 SYDVKM. In DNA, the CDR3 is TGTGCCAGCAGTTCATATGCCTCCGGGACAGGTCCGGAGGATGAGCAGTTCTTC. Amino acids: CASSSYASGTGPEDEQFF.

The rearrangement links TRBV4-1 to TRBJ1-3; no firm D call. Germline values: CDR1 MGHRA, CDR2 YSYEKL. The V end was cut by 2 bases, the J end by 0 bases, with 11 bases between. The CDR3 extends over 16 amino acids. CDR3 loop: CASSQTASFSGNTIYF. Written as DNA, the CDR3 is TGCGCCAGCAGCCAAACGGCCAGTTTCTCTGGAAACACCATATATTTT.

This rearrangement joins TRBV30 to TRBJ2-7; D possibly corresponds to TRBD1 (6 bases). The V gene lost 0 bases and the J gene lost 5 bases, with 14 bases spanning the gap. Germline values: CDR1 GTSNPN, CDR2 SVGIG (reference sequence). The CDR3 loop spans 14 amino acids. For the CDR3, the DNA is TGTGCCTGGAGTGTAGGCTTACAGGGCGACGAGCAGTACTTC. It specifies CAWSVGLQGDEQYF.

This clone has just a few counts. This chain connects TRBV7-8 to TRBJ2-2; 7 nucleotides align to TRBD1. CDR1 and CDR2 from the germline V gene are SGHVS and FQNEAQ. V trimming: 5 bases; J trimming: 6 bases; junction bases outside the gene matches: 18. The CDR3 is 18 residues long. The CDR3 spells CASSHQYPGQRRSGELFF. CDR3 sequence (DNA): TGTGCCAGCAGCCATCAATATCCGGGACAGAGGAGGTCCGGGGAGCTGTTTTTT. Combining the CDR3 with reference TRBV7-8 and TRBJ2-2 gives the whole variable domain GAGVSQSPRYKVAKRGQDVALRCDPISGHVSLFWYQQALGQGPEFLTYFQNEAQLDKSGLPSDRFFAERPEGSVSTLKIQRTQQEDSAVYLCASSHQYPGQRRSGELFFGEGSRLTVL.

The chain is built from TRBV5-1 and TRBJ2-3; tentatively, D is TRBD1 (6 bases). The germline V and J ends were trimmed by 4 bases and 10 bases, with 16 bases remaining between them. Germline CDR1 is SGHRS and CDR2 is YFSETQ. This CDR3 comprises 13 residues. For the CDR3, the DNA is TGCGCCAGCAGCCCGGGGACACTCTCCGCGCAGTATTTT. Protein product: CASSPGTLSAQYF. Full variable domain (missing parts from reference TRBV5-1 and TRBJ2-3): KAGVTQTPRYLIKTRGQQVTLSCSPISGHRSVSWYQQTPGQGLQFLFEYFSETQRNKGNFPGRFSGRQFSNSRSEMNVSTLELGDSALYLCASSPGTLSAQYFGPGTRLTVL.